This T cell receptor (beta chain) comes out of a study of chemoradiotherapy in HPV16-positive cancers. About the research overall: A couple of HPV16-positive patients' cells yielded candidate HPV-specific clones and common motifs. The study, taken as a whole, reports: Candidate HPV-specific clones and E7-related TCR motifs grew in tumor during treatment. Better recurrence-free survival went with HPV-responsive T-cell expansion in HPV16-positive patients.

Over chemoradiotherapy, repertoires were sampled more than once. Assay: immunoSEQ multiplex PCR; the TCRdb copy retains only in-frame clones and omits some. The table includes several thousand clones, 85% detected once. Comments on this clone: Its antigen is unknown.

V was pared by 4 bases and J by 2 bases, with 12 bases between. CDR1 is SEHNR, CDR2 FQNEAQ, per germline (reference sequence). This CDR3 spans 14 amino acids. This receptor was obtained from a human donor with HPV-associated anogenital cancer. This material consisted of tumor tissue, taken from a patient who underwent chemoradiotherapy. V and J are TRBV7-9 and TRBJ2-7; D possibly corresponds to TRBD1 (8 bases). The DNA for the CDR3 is TGTGCCAGCAGCTCTACAGGGGGGGCCTACGAGCAGTACTTC. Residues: CASSSTGGAYEQYF. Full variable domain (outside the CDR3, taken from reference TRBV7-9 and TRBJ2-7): DTGVSQNPRHKITKRGQNVTFRCDPISEHNRLYWYRQTLGQGPEFLTYFQNEAQLEKSRLLSDRFSAERPKGSFSTLEIQRTEQGDSAMYLCASSSTGGAYEQYFGPGTRLTVT.